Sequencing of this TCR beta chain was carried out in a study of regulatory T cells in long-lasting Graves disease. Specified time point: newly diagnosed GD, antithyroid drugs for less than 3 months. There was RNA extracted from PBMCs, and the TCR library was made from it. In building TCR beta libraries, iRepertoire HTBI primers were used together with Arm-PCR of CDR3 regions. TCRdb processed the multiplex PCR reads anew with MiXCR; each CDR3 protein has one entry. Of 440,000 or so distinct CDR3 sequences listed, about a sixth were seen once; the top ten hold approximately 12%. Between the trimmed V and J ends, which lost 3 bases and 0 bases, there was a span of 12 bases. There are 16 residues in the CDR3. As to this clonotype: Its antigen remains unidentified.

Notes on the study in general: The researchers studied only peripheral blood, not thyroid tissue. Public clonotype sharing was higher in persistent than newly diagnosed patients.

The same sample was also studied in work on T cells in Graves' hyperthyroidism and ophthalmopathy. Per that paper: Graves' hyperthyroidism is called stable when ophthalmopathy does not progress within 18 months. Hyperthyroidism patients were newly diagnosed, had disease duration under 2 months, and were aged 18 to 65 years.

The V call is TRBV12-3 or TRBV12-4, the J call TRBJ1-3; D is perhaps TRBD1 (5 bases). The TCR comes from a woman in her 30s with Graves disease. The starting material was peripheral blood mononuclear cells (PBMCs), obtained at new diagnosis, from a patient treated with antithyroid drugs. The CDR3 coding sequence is TGTGCCAGCAGTTTGAGGACACCGCTCTCTGGAAACACCATATATTTT. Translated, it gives CASSLRTPLSGNTIYF.